This TCR beta chain was sequenced in a study of T cells in Graves' hyperthyroidism and ophthalmopathy. Amplification targeted TCR beta CDR3 regions from RNA transcripts. TCR CDR3 regions were first amplified by RT-PCR with HTBI primers. A single record per CDR3 protein comes from TCRdb applying MiXCR to the multiplex PCR reads. Among about 560,000 distinct CDR3 sequences listed, 16% were seen once. This clonotype was picked up many times. The CDR3 runs to 14 residues. Germline V CDR1 and CDR2: SEHNR, FQNEAQ (reference sequence). Trimming took 1 base from V and 3 from J, leaving 10 bases between them. This sequence joins TRBV7-9 and TRBJ2-7, with a weak D call TRBD1 (6 bases). The sequence was obtained from a woman in her late teens or twenties with Graves' hyperthyroidism. Input material: blood. DNA for the CDR3: TGTGCCAGCAGCTTAGTGGGACACTTCTACGAGCAGTACTTC. Amino acid sequence: CASSLVGHFYEQYF.